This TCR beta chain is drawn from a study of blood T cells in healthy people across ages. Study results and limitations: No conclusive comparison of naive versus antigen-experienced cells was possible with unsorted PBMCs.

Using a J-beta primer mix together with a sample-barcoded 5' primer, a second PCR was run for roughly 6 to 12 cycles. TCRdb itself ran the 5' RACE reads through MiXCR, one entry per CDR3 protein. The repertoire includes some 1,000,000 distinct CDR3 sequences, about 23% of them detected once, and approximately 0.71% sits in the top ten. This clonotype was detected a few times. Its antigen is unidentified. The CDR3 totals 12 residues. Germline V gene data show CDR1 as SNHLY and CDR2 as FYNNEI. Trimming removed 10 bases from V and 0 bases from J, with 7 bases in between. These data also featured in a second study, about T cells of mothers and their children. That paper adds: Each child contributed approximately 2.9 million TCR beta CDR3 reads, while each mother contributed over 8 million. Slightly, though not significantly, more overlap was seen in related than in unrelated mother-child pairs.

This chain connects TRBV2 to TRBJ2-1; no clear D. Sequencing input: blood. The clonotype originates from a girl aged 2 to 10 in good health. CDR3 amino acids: CATGRSYNEQFF. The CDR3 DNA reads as TGTGCCACAGGACGCTCCTACAATGAGCAGTTCTTC.